The 32 T cell receptor beta chains presented below share a single source sample, sequenced in a study of shared T cell receptors in the human thymus. Sequenced by immunoSEQ multiplex PCR; TCRdb stores in-frame clones only, minus some. The sample lists about 710,000 clones; around 87% were seen once. These sequences were also reported in another study, on human thymus T cells.

The sample was thymocytes. The source is a boy under three years old with a congenital heart defect.

V usage is TRBV6-5 and J usage is TRBJ1-6, with 8 bases that match TRBD1. The V gene's germline CDR1 is MNHEY and CDR2 SVGAGI. J was trimmed by 10 bases and V by 6 bases; bases with no gene match: 11. The CDR3 length is 15 residues. This chain's CDR3 is CASSRQGPGRSPLHF. CDR3 nucleotide sequence: TGTGCCAGCAGCAGACAGGGGCCCGGTCGGTCACCCCTCCACTTT.

The gene calls are TRBV11-2 and TRBJ1-1, with a weak D call TRBD1 (6 bases). Trimming shortened V by 4 bases and J by 0 bases, and 15 bases separated the two germline ends. CDR3 length: 16 residues. In germline, CDR1 is SGHAT, CDR2 FQNNGV. The CDR3 nucleotides read TGTGCCAGCAGCTCGCTAGGACAGAGAATGAACACTGAAGCTTTCTTT. This translates into CASSSLGQRMNTEAFF.

The chain uses TRBV6-6 and TRBJ2-4, with D perhaps TRBD1 (5 bases). V lost 5 bases and J lost 1, with 9 bases in between. Germline V gene data show CDR1 as MNHNY and CDR2 as SVGAGI (reference sequence). The CDR3 is 14 residues long. CDR3 residues: CASSNRHAKNIQYF. The DNA of the CDR3 is TGTGCCAGCAGTAACAGGCATGCCAAAAACATTCAGTACTTC.

The V and J genes are TRBV11-2 and TRBJ2-1; unclear D gene. The CDR3 is 12 residues long. Trimming shortened V by 5 bases and J by 7 bases, and 9 bases separated the two germline ends. Germline values: CDR1 SGHAT, CDR2 FQNNGV. The CDR3 spells CASSPMRNEQFF. Here the CDR3 DNA reads TGTGCCAGCAGCCCGATGAGAAATGAGCAGTTCTTC.

The chain is built from TRBV5-3 and TRBJ2-1; D perhaps matches TRBD1 (5 bases). TRBV5-3 is treated as an ORF (open reading frame) with a function not yet certain. The CDR3 is made up of 15 amino acids. Deletions cut 1 base from V and 12 bases from J, with 20 bases between. As DNA, the CDR3 is TGTGCCAGAAGCTTGTTCAAAGTCCAACCGACAGTGCAGTTCTTC. This gives the protein CARSLFKVQPTVQFF.

Points on this clone: This sample includes further DNA sequences coding for the same CDR3. The CDR3 DNA is TGTGCCAGCAGTGAGGCTAACCTGGACAGGCCCTACGAGCAGTACTTC. Translation gives CASSEANLDRPYEQYF. The chain employs TRBV2 and TRBJ2-7; the match to TRBD1 covers 7 bases. Looked up from germline, CDR1 is SNHLY and CDR2 is FYNNEI. The CDR3 is made up of 16 amino acids. V lost 3 bases, J lost 2 bases, and 10 bases stayed unmatched.

The CDR3 nucleotides are TGTGCCACTACAGGGGGCGCGTTAGGGGTGAACACTGAAGCTTTCTTT. Protein: CATTGGALGVNTEAFF. The chain employs TRBV5-6 and TRBJ1-1; 9 positions agree with TRBD1. Germline trimming cut 9 bases from V and 0 bases from J; bases unmatched to any gene: 12. Germline V gene data show CDR1 as SGHDT and CDR2 as YYEEEE. The CDR3 covers 16 residues. Full variable domain (rest looked up from reference TRBV5-6 and TRBJ1-1): DAGVTQSPTHLIKTRGQQVTLRCSPKSGHDTVSWYQQALGQGPQFIFQYYEEEERQRGNFPDRFSGHQFPNYSSELNVNALLLGDSALYLCATTGGALGVNTEAFFGQGTRLTVV.

The chain's CDR3 is CASSYARDSHPGLAGESKNIQYF. Here the CDR3 DNA reads TGTGCCAGCAGTTATGCCCGGGACTCCCATCCGGGACTAGCGGGAGAATCCAAAAACATTCAGTACTTC. The V and J genes are TRBV28 and TRBJ2-4, with TRBD2 matching over 14 bases. V shed 4 bases and J 2 bases; nucleotides not matched to a gene: 22. This CDR3 has 23 amino acids. The germline V gene encodes CDR1 MDHEN and CDR2 SYDVKM.

The rearrangement uses TRBV6-1 and TRBJ1-1; 7 bases map to TRBD1. Per germline, CDR1 MNHNS and CDR2 SASEGT. This CDR3 contains 14 residues. Unmatched junction bases numbered 4, after V lost 3 bases and J lost 3 bases. The CDR3 protein is CASSEMQGDTEAFF. The DNA for the CDR3 is TGTGCCAGCAGTGAGATGCAGGGGGACACTGAAGCTTTCTTT.

As regards this clone: This sample includes further DNA sequences coding for the same CDR3. The genes are TRBV29-1 and TRBJ1-2; no reliable D call. The germline CDR1 and CDR2 sequences are SQVTM and ANQGSEA. V lost 3 bases, J lost 1 base, and 6 bases lay in between. CDR3 length: 12 amino acids. CDR3 protein: CSVEGSNYGYTF. The CDR3 region has the DNA TGCAGCGTTGAGGGCAGTAACTATGGCTACACCTTC.

The CDR3 reads CASRQAGVHYEQYF. DNA for the CDR3: TGTGCCAGCAGGCAAGCGGGAGTTCACTACGAGCAGTACTTC. This chain joins TRBV27 and TRBJ2-7; 8 nucleotides align to TRBD2. J lost 3 bases, V lost 6 bases, and 7 bases had no gene match. The germline V gene encodes CDR1 MNHEY and CDR2 SMNVEV (reference sequence). The CDR3 is 14 amino acids.

This chain connects TRBV7-9 to TRBJ1-1; a possible D gene is TRBD1 (6 bases). The ends were cut back, 2 bases at V and 3 bases at J, with 13 bases in the middle. Germline CDR1 is SEHNR and CDR2 is FQNEAQ (reference sequence). This CDR3 spans 15 amino acids. In DNA form, the CDR3 reads TGTGCCAGCAGCTTACCGGCAGGGGCATACACTGAAGCTTTCTTT. Protein sequence: CASSLPAGAYTEAFF.

The CDR3 sequence: CASSQKTGDTGELFF. Here the CDR3 DNA reads TGTGCCAGCAGTCAAAAGACAGGGGACACCGGGGAGCTGTTTTTT. V usage is TRBV6-5 and J usage is TRBJ2-2; the match to TRBD1 covers 8 bases. J gave up 3 bases and V 5 bases, and 5 bases lay outside the gene matches. Germline assignment: CDR1 MNHEY and CDR2 SVGAGI. The length of the CDR3 is 15 residues.

The rearrangement joins TRBV11-2 to TRBJ2-7, with D perhaps matching TRBD2 (6 bases). From germline, CDR1 is SGHAT and CDR2 FQNNGV. The CDR3 has 16 amino acids. The V gene lost 2 bases and the J gene lost 3 bases, with 17 bases spanning the gap. DNA of the CDR3: TGTGCCAGCAGCTTAACTAGCTCCTCCCCTTTCTACGAGCAGTACTTC. It is translated as CASSLTSSSPFYEQYF.

In this sample, this clone turned up once. The chain uses TRBV11-2 and TRBJ2-7; 7 positions agree with TRBD2. CDR1 SGHAT and CDR2 FQNNGV come from the germline V gene. The CDR3 covers 17 residues. V was pared by 0 bases and J by 2 bases, with 10 bases of the junction left unmatched. The CDR3 protein is CASSLDLWLAETYEQYF. The CDR3 DNA follows: TGTGCCAGCAGCTTAGATCTGTGGCTAGCGGAGACCTACGAGCAGTACTTC.

The chain has TRBV9 and TRBJ2-7, with a possible D match to TRBD2 (5 bases). Germline V gene data show CDR1 as SGDLS and CDR2 as YYNGEE. This CDR3 comprises 18 residues. The germline V and J ends were trimmed by 0 bases and 0 bases, with 19 bases remaining between them. CDR3 nucleotides: TGTGCCAGCAGCGTAGGGAGGTTGGACGGGAATAACTCCTACGAGCAGTACTTC. This gives the protein CASSVGRLDGNNSYEQYF.

This clone was seen a handful of times. The chain recombines TRBV4-3 with TRBJ2-6; 7 bases align to TRBD1. Germline V gene lookup returns CDR1 LGHNA and CDR2 YSLEER. After removal of 4 bases from V and 1 base from J, the junction contained 7 bases not matched to a gene. The CDR3 has 17 amino acids. The CDR3 loop is CASSPGQFTSGANVLTF. The CDR3 DNA reads TGCGCCAGCAGCCCGGGACAGTTCACTTCTGGGGCCAACGTCCTGACTTTC.

The chain uses TRBV14 and TRBJ2-1, with D perhaps TRBD2 (6 bases). The V and J ends lost 0 bases and 6 bases respectively, with 15 bases between them. Germline V lookup: CDR1 SGHDN, CDR2 FVKESK. The CDR3 consists of 16 residues. Here the CDR3 DNA reads TGTGCCAGCAGCCAAGATCGGGGGTTGGGGGGCAATGAGCAGTTCTTC. Translating it yields CASSQDRGLGGNEQFF.

This chain uses TRBV29-1 with TRBJ2-7; TRBD1 aligns across 11 bases. The CDR3 is 16 residues long. From germline, CDR1 is SQVTM and CDR2 ANQGSEA. Trimming cost V 6 bases and J 7 bases; bases outside gene matches: 17. The CDR3 DNA sequence: TGCAGCGTCATCTGCCATGGGACAGGGGGTTTGAGGGAGCAGTACTTC. Translation: CSVICHGTGGLREQYF.

The rearrangement links TRBV6-1 to TRBJ2-3; D is uncertain. Germline values: CDR1 MNHNS, CDR2 SASEGT. V shed 11 bases and J shed 7 bases, with 13 bases lying between them. The CDR3 covers 11 residues. The chain's CDR3 is CAARRRNTQYF. Written as DNA, the CDR3 is TGTGCCGCCCGACGGAGAAATACGCAGTATTTT.

The chain employs TRBV4-3 and TRBJ1-5; possible D gene TRBD1, 6 bases. The CDR3 totals 20 residues. The germline gives CDR1 LGHNA, CDR2 YSLEER. V was trimmed by 0 bases and J by 4 bases, leaving 25 bases between them. CDR3 sequence reads: CASSQDNIFGGRAENQPQHF. CDR3 sequence (DNA): TGCGCCAGCAGCCAAGATAATATTTTTGGGGGCAGGGCGGAAAATCAGCCCCAGCATTTT.

This clone was recorded only once. CDR3 nucleotide sequence: TGTGCCAACTCGGACAGTAACACCGGGGAGCTGTTTTTT. Translating gives CANSDSNTGELFF. V usage is TRBV7-2 and J usage is TRBJ2-2; D may be TRBD1 (6 bases). V lost 10 bases to trimming and J lost 2 bases, with 11 bases between them. Germline assignment: CDR1 SGHTA and CDR2 FQGNSA. The CDR3 loop spans 13 amino acids.

This chain connects TRBV30 to TRBJ1-2; D possibly corresponds to TRBD1 (5 bases). This CDR3 has 12 amino acids. The V gene's germline CDR1 is GTSNPN and CDR2 SVGIG (reference sequence). Trimming removed 3 bases from V and 6 bases from J, with 11 bases in between. This CDR3 is CAWRKAGHGYTF. Here the CDR3 DNA reads TGTGCCTGGAGAAAGGCAGGGCATGGCTACACCTTC.

This sequence joins TRBV21-1 and TRBJ2-3; TRBD1, as called in the table, went unchecked against the DNA. TRBV21-1 corresponds to a pseudogene. CDR3 length: 15 amino acids. The chain's CDR3 is CASSKRAGCADTQYF. The CDR3 DNA is TGTGCCAGCAGCAAAAGGGCAGGGTGCGCAGATACGCAGTATTTT.

Only one count was recorded for this clone. The gene calls are TRBV5-1 and TRBJ2-1, with D possibly TRBD1 on 5 matching bases. Germline CDR1 SGHRS, CDR2 YFSETQ. Between the trimmed V and J ends, which lost 6 bases and 2 bases, there was a span of 18 bases. The CDR3 contains 16 residues. CDR3 sequence reads: CASIDTQGSPYNEQFF. For the CDR3, the DNA is TGCGCCAGCATCGATACCCAGGGTTCCCCCTACAATGAGCAGTTCTTC.

The chain carries TRBV28 and TRBJ2-7, with D perhaps matching TRBD1 (6 bases). The CDR3 sequence is 14 residues long. Germline loops: CDR1 MDHEN, CDR2 SYDVKM. Trimming removed 5 bases from V and 2 bases from J, with 13 bases in between. The CDR3 spells CASSHTGPPYEQYF. The CDR3 DNA follows: TGTGCCAGCAGTCATACAGGGCCGCCCTACGAGCAGTACTTC.

This CDR3 is CASSQAIVAATVGTGNYGYTF. For the CDR3, the DNA is TGCGCCAGCAGCCAAGCCATCGTCGCGGCTACTGTCGGGACAGGGAACTATGGCTACACCTTC. The V call is TRBV4-1, the J call TRBJ1-2; 9 bases agree with TRBD1. The CDR3 loop spans 21 amino acids. Germline V gene sequence: CDR1 MGHRA, CDR2 YSYEKL. Trimming cost V 1 base and J 2 bases; bases outside gene matches: 20.

V and J are TRBV5-6 and TRBJ1-2; a weak D match, TRBD1 (5 bases). The V and J ends lost 4 bases and 4 bases respectively, with 14 bases between them. Germline V gene lookup returns CDR1 SGHDT and CDR2 YYEEEE. The CDR3 contains 14 residues. CDR3 coding DNA: TGTGCCAGCAGCATCTTGACAGTCAGCTATGGCTACACCTTC. Amino acid sequence: CASSILTVSYGYTF.

The V and J genes are TRBV4-1 and TRBJ1-4, with a tentative D call TRBD1 (6 bases). CDR1 is MGHRA and CDR2 is YSYEKL in the germline V gene. V dropped 4 bases and J dropped 0 bases, with 12 bases sitting between them. This CDR3 has 16 amino acids. CDR3 amino acids: CASSPEDRATNEKLFF. CDR3 DNA sequence: TGCGCCAGCAGCCCAGAGGACAGAGCAACTAATGAAAAACTGTTTTTT.

This rearrangement joins TRBV15 to TRBJ2-5; 10 bases line up with TRBD2. The CDR3 is 19 amino acids. The V gene end was trimmed by 0 bases and the J gene end by 0 bases; junction bases not matched to a gene: 10. The germline CDR1 and CDR2 sequences are LNHNV and YYDKDF (reference sequence). CDR3 DNA: TGTGCCACCAGCAGAGATGTTCCTAGCGGGGGATCTGACCAAGAGACCCAGTACTTC. Protein product: CATSRDVPSGGSDQETQYF.

For the CDR3, the DNA is TGTGCCAGCAGTGAGGGGCAGGGTGTCCAAGAGACCCAGTACTTC. The encoded protein is CASSEGQGVQETQYF. V is TRBV25-1 and J is TRBJ2-5; a possible D gene is TRBD1 (5 bases). The CDR3 is made up of 15 amino acids. V lost 3 bases, J lost 1 base, and 12 bases lay in between. The V gene's germline CDR1 is MGHDK and CDR2 SYGVNS. Filled out from reference TRBV25-1 and TRBJ2-5, the complete variable domain reads EADIYQTPRYLVIGTGKKITLECSQTMGHDKMYWYQQDPGMELHLIHYSYGVNSTEKGDLSSESTVSRIRTEHFPLTLESARPSHTSQYLCASSEGQGVQETQYFGPGTRLLVL.

The chain employs TRBV28 and TRBJ2-5; D is uncertain. The assigned J gene may be wrong: the sequence end matches TRBJ2-7 better. Germline V lookup: CDR1 MDHEN, CDR2 SYDVKM. The CDR3 extends over 14 amino acids. The CDR3 spells CASSLRTNPYEQYF. The DNA for the CDR3 is TGTGCCAGCAGTTTGCGCACTAACCCCTACGAGCAGTACTTC.